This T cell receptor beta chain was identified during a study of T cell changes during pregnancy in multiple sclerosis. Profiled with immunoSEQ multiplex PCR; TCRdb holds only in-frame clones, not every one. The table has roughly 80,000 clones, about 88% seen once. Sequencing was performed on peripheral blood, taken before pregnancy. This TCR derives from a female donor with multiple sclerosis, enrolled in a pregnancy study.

This CDR3 reads CASSLALGLAGATTDTQYF. CDR3 nucleotide sequence: TGTGCCAGCAGCTTAGCCCTGGGACTAGCGGGGGCTACTACAGATACGCAGTATTTT. This chain uses TRBV7-8 with TRBJ2-3; 14 bases are a match to TRBD2. The V and J ends lost 0 bases and 3 bases, in that order; junction bases with no gene match: 8. Germline V gene lookup returns CDR1 SGHVS and CDR2 FQNEAQ. The CDR3 spans 19 residues.